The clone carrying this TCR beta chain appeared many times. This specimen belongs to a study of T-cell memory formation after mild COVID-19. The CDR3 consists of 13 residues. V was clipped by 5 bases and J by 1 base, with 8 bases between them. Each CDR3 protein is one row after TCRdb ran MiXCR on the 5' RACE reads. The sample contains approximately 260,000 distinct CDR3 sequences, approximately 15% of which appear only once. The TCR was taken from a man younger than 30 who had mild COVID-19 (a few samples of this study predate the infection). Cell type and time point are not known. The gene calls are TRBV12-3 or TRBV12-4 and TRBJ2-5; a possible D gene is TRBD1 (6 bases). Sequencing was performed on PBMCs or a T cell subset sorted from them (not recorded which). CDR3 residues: CASSQGFQETQYF. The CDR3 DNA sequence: TGTGCCAGCAGTCAGGGGTTCCAAGAGACCCAGTACTTC.